The clone carrying this T cell receptor beta chain came up many times. No antigen is known for it. This sample was included in a study of neurological immune-mediated disorders. Study-level points and caveats: HTLV-1-associated myelopathy showed the most TCR clonal expansion; multiple sclerosis the least, below healthy controls.

Source material was 2 million unsorted PBMCs, stored at -80 °C in RNAlater. The V end lost 0 bases, the J end lost 7 bases, and 7 bases lay between the germline ends. Germline loops: CDR1 SGHTA, CDR2 FQGNSA. CDR3 length: 13 amino acids. Template-switch 5'RACE cDNA synthesis added a 10-nucleotide unique molecular identifier. TCRdb recomputed calls from the 5' RACE reads with MiXCR, one row per CDR3 protein. The sample shows more than 75,000 distinct CDR3 sequences, around 3.5% of them seen only once. Sequencing was performed on PBMCs. The chain recombines TRBV7-2 with TRBJ2-1, with D perhaps assigned TRBD1 or TRBD2 (6 bases each). This TCR was recovered from a woman between 45 and 60 years old with multiple sclerosis. CDR3 sequence: CASSLAGGNEQFF. CDR3 bases: TGTGCCAGCAGCTTAGCAGGGGGGAATGAGCAGTTCTTC.